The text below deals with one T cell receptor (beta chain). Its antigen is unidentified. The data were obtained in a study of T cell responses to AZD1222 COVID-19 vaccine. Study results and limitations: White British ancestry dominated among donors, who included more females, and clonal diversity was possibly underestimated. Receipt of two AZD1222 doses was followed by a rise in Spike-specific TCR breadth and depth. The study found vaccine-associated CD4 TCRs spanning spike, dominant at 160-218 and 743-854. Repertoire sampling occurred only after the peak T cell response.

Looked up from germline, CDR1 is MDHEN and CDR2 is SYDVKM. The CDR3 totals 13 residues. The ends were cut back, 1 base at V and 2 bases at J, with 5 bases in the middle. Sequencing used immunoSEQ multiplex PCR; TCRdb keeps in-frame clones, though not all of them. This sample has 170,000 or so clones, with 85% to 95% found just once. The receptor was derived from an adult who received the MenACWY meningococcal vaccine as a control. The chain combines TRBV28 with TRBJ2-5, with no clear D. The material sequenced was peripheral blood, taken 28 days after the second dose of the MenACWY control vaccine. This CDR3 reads CASSLLGQETQYF. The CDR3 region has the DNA TGTGCCAGCAGTTTATTGGGGCAAGAGACCCAGTACTTC.